This is a list of T cell receptor beta chains from one sample in a study of cytomegalovirus exposure and HLA in healthy donors. Sequencing used immunoSEQ multiplex PCR; TCRdb keeps in-frame clones, though not all of them. Of more than 250,000 clones in the sample, around 90% were seen once. What was sequenced was PBMCs. Source of these receptors: a woman between 18 and 29 years old in good health and CMV-seronegative. The CDR3 runs from the conserved cysteine through the conserved F or W. Each record gives: V gene, CDR3 protein.

v_call: TRBV12-5; cdr3_aa: CASGRTAYLHSNQPQHF
v_call: TRBV5-1; cdr3_aa: CASSLEYRETSYEQYF
v_call: TRBV5-1; cdr3_aa: CASRVEGLARYNEQFF
v_call: TRBV14; cdr3_aa: CASSQVRGVYNEQFF
v_call: TRBV7-9; cdr3_aa: CSSSLASREQYF
v_call: TRBV2; cdr3_aa: CASSESRQFYGYTF
v_call: TRBV4-1; cdr3_aa: CASSQNLGGRTDTQYF
v_call: TRBV5-1; cdr3_aa: CASSPGRSWDEQFF
v_call: TRBV2; cdr3_aa: CASAGIYQETQYF
v_call: TRBV7-2; cdr3_aa: CASSLAPDYYNEQFF
v_call: TRBV2; cdr3_aa: CASSSRGMNTEAFF
v_call: TRBV15; cdr3_aa: CATSRDEAGGRVEQETQYF
v_call: TRBV7-3; cdr3_aa: CASSLPTGQGTFVGTNEKLFF
v_call: TRBV7-9; cdr3_aa: CASSLHPLGYEQYF
v_call: TRBV10-3; cdr3_aa: CAIRAGTNDEKLFF
v_call: TRBV28; cdr3_aa: CASSLSGEYIYGYTF
v_call: TRBV4-1; cdr3_aa: CASMGPGTGDPSNYGYTF
v_call: TRBV5-1; cdr3_aa: CASSFLGQINEKLFF
v_call: TRBV19; cdr3_aa: CASSNPSGGGLNEQYF
v_call: TRBV5-6; cdr3_aa: CASSAYNRGLGADTQYF
v_call: TRBV2; cdr3_aa: CASSELVSSYNSPLHF
v_call: TRBV2; cdr3_aa: CASSLFDSPLHF
v_call: TRBV6-6; cdr3_aa: CASAQPRGLDGDTQYF
v_call: TRBV29-1; cdr3_aa: CSVVGHQGRAEAFF
v_call: TRBV5-4; cdr3_aa: CASSFSRHQKETQYF
v_call: TRBV27; cdr3_aa: CASRETGSYGYTF
v_call: TRBV13; cdr3_aa: CASSSRDSYEQYF
v_call: TRBV11-2; cdr3_aa: CASSLGYSNQPQHF
v_call: TRBV7-6; cdr3_aa: CASSPAQGGTGELFF
v_call: TRBV5-5; cdr3_aa: CASSLAVGGSNYGYTF
v_call: TRBV6-5; cdr3_aa: CASSYSGRGYSPLHF
v_call: TRBV5-1; cdr3_aa: CASSLVLEGEQYF
v_call: TRBV18; cdr3_aa: CASSPLGGQTEKLFF
v_call: TRBV28; cdr3_aa: CASSSPGHFSYEQYF
v_call: TRBV19; cdr3_aa: CASSPHGTLLTDTQYF
v_call: TRBV6-4; cdr3_aa: CASSRRGGGYNEQFF
v_call: TRBV10-3; cdr3_aa: CAISDLLAGVDRLYF
v_call: TRBV18; cdr3_aa: CASSPEDRARYGYTF
v_call: TRBV28; cdr3_aa: CASSSSGTGGVYGYTF
v_call: TRBV19; cdr3_aa: CASSWRTGTNIQYF
v_call: TRBV15; cdr3_aa: CATSGWTGKGEQYF
v_call: TRBV9; cdr3_aa: CASSVGVGDPYGYTF
v_call: TRBV2; cdr3_aa: CASNPGTGGEKLFF
v_call: TRBV7-2; cdr3_aa: CASSSKPSKEQYF
v_call: TRBV9; cdr3_aa: CASSVGGGSASGYTF
v_call: TRBV18; cdr3_aa: CASSPEGGAFNEKLFF
v_call: TRBV2; cdr3_aa: CASSGGLGEKLFF
v_call: TRBV29-1; cdr3_aa: CSVDRRGNEQFF
v_call: TRBV4-1; cdr3_aa: CASSHLKSSGYGYTF
v_call: TRBV27; cdr3_aa: CASRHSTTYGYTF
v_call: TRBV5-1; cdr3_aa: CASSFGTGYTF
v_call: TRBV6-5; cdr3_aa: CASSYGAGETYEQYF
v_call: TRBV9; cdr3_aa: CASSPGQTNEKLFF
v_call: TRBV27; cdr3_aa: CASSFSKGRGVTEAFF
v_call: TRBV4-1; cdr3_aa: CASSPSVEERLIRGGETQYF
v_call: TRBV2; cdr3_aa: CASKNRRNTEAFF
v_call: TRBV4-1; cdr3_aa: CASSQEAFSGGLYNEQFF
v_call: TRBV28; cdr3_aa: CASRSAPFGGTEAFF
v_call: TRBV9; cdr3_aa: CASSPHVGGQETQYF